The next 18 T cell receptor beta chains were all read from a single sample in a study of blood T cell repertoires in COVID-19. Measured with immunoSEQ multiplex PCR; TCRdb has only the in-frame clones, and not every one. The sample includes about 59,000 clones, more than 60% of them seen just once. The sequenced material came from peripheral blood. Every receptor here comes from a human donor in a cohort sampled during active COVID-19.

V gene TRBV5-1 combines with J gene TRBJ1-2, with TRBD1 as a possible D gene (6 bases). V shed 5 bases and J shed 5 bases, with 13 bases lying between them. The CDR3 runs to 13 residues. Germline V lookup: CDR1 SGHRS, CDR2 YFSETQ. The CDR3 DNA reads as TGCGCCAGCAGTTACGACAGGTCATATGGCTACACCTTC. It translates to CASSYDRSYGYTF.

The J gene is TRBJ1-1, the V gene TRBV5-1; D is unclear. CDR3 length: 16 residues. With 5 bases removed from V and 1 base from J, the gap between germline ends came to 18 bases. Germline assignment: CDR1 SGHRS and CDR2 YFSETQ. The CDR3 sequence: CASSKLLLGQNTEAFF. The CDR3 coding sequence is TGCGCCAGCAGTAAACTGCTTTTGGGCCAGAACACTGAAGCTTTCTTT.

J is TRBJ2-4 and V is TRBV18; 8 bases line up with TRBD2. V was pared by 4 bases and J by 2 bases, with 19 bases of the junction left unmatched. CDR1 and CDR2 (germline): KGHSH, LQKENI. CDR3 length: 20 residues. The CDR3 DNA follows: TGTGCCAGCTCACTGGGATTTGCGAGCGGGAGTACTTTGACCAAAAACATTCAGTACTTC. Translation gives CASSLGFASGSTLTKNIQYF.

This clone was detected once. This rearrangement joins TRBV24-1 to TRBJ2-1; 7 bases line up with TRBD2. This CDR3 comprises 17 residues. Germline loops: CDR1 KGHDR, CDR2 SFDVKD. V was clipped by 4 bases and J by 1 base; unmatched bases: 9. CDR3 nucleotide sequence: TGTGCCACCAGTGAGCCCCAGGCTAGCGGTTCCTACAATGAGCAGTTCTTC. This encodes CATSEPQASGSYNEQFF.

The rearrangement links TRBV7-6 to TRBJ1-4, with D hard to call. Germline CDR1 is SGHVS and CDR2 is FNYEAQ. The CDR3 is made up of 14 amino acids. V shed 5 bases and J shed 6 bases, with 13 bases lying between them. DNA of the CDR3: TGTGCCAGCAGCCCAGGACTGGCGCATGAAAAACTGTTTTTT. This translates into CASSPGLAHEKLFF.

V gene TRBV3-1 (or the pseudogene TRBV3-2) combines with J gene TRBJ1-5, with TRBD1 identical over 7 bases. J was trimmed by 3 bases and V by 1 base; bases with no gene match: 3. From germline, CDR1 is LGHDT and CDR2 YNNKEL (reference sequence). The CDR3 is 15 amino acids. CDR3 in amino acids: CASSQGGQTNQPQHF. DNA of the CDR3: TGTGCCAGCAGCCAAGGGGGACAGACCAATCAGCCCCAGCATTTT.

This clone appeared many times. The chain recombines TRBV6-2 or TRBV6-3 with TRBJ1-1, with D uncertain. V dropped 6 bases and J dropped 1 base, with 6 bases sitting between them. Germline CDR1 reads MNHEY; CDR2 reads SVGEGT. This CDR3 spans 12 amino acids. The CDR3 here is CASSNKNTEAFF. The CDR3 coding sequence is TGTGCCAGCAGCAACAAGAACACTGAAGCTTTCTTT.

This clone was found once. The chain recombines TRBV9 with TRBJ2-5; maybe TRBD1 (6 bases). Per germline, CDR1 SGDLS and CDR2 YYNGEE. The CDR3 spans 15 residues. V lost 3 bases and J lost 2, with 14 bases in between. Written as DNA, the CDR3 is TGTGCCAGCAGCGGGCCTCGGGACAAACAAGAGACCCAGTACTTC. It is translated as CASSGPRDKQETQYF.

This sequence joins TRBV4-1 and TRBJ2-7; TRBD2 matches at 11 bases. This CDR3 comprises 16 residues. J gave up 7 bases and V 1 base, and 9 bases lay outside the gene matches. The V gene's germline CDR1 is MGHRA and CDR2 YSYEKL. The CDR3 coding sequence is TGCGCCAGCAGCCAAGGTCTAGCGGGAGGTCGGCAAGAGCAGTACTTC. Protein sequence: CASSQGLAGGRQEQYF.

The chain employs TRBV2 and TRBJ2-5; D may be TRBD2 (6 bases). Germline loops: CDR1 SNHLY, CDR2 FYNNEI. The CDR3 has 14 amino acids. The ends were cut back, 5 bases at V and 2 bases at J, with 12 bases in the middle. CDR3 region: CASSSGRGQETQYF. The CDR3 region has the DNA TGTGCCAGCAGTTCCGGTCGGGGGCAAGAGACCCAGTACTTC.

The CDR3 bases are TGTGCCAGCAGTTTGGCGGGAGACTCTGGGGCCAACGTCCTGACTTTC. Its protein product is CASSLAGDSGANVLTF. The chain employs TRBV28 and TRBJ2-6; TRBD2 matches 7 bases. This CDR3 has 16 amino acids. Trimming removed 3 bases from V and 0 bases from J; junction bases left unmatched: 2. Germline CDR1 and CDR2: MDHEN and SYDVKM.

This clone is labeled as medium-sized. The J gene is TRBJ2-1, the V gene TRBV7-2; 15 nucleotides align to TRBD2. The CDR3 is 14 residues long. Trimming removed 3 bases from V and 9 bases from J; junction bases left unmatched: 0. CDR1 is SGHTA, CDR2 FQGNSA, per germline. The CDR3 DNA reads TGTGCCAGCAGCTTGGGACTAGCGGGGGGTGAGCAGTTCTTC. It specifies CASSLGLAGGEQFF.

V is TRBV10-3 and J is TRBJ2-4; 11 bases map to TRBD1. Germline V lookup: CDR1 ENHRY, CDR2 SYGVKD. This CDR3 contains 13 residues. V shed 3 bases, J shed 9 bases, and the junction held 1 base outside the gene matches. The CDR3 DNA sequence: TGTGCCATCAGTGACGGGACAGGGGGCATTCAGTACTTC. Protein: CAISDGTGGIQYF.

V usage is TRBV11-2 and J usage is TRBJ2-1; a weak D match, TRBD2 (5 bases). The V gene lost 6 bases and the J gene lost 10 bases, with 10 bases spanning the gap. Looked up from germline, CDR1 is SGHAT and CDR2 is FQNNGV. CDR3 length: 11 amino acids. This chain's CDR3 is CASRRTEEQFF. The CDR3 DNA is TGTGCCAGCAGAAGGACTGAAGAGCAGTTCTTC.

The V call is TRBV7-9, the J call TRBJ1-2; D gene ambiguous. Deletions cut 1 base from V and 8 bases from J, with 8 bases between. CDR1 and CDR2 (germline): SEHNR, FQNEAQ (reference sequence). This CDR3 contains 12 residues. Written as DNA, the CDR3 is TGTGCCAGCAGCTTAGATCTCGGGGGCTACACCTTC. Its protein is CASSLDLGGYTF.

The chain couples TRBV7-6 to TRBJ2-5; 10 nucleotides agree with TRBD1. This CDR3 contains 15 residues. Germline CDR1 and CDR2: SGHVS and FNYEAQ. V shed 0 bases and J 5 bases; nucleotides not matched to a gene: 3. Written as DNA, the CDR3 is TGTGCCAGCAGCTTAGCGGGGACAGGGGTCGAGACCCAGTACTTC. Its protein product is CASSLAGTGVETQYF.

The chain employs TRBV19 and TRBJ2-2, with 14 bases identical to TRBD2. The V and J ends lost 4 bases and 6 bases, in that order; junction bases with no gene match: 4. The CDR3 runs 16 residues. Germline CDR1 is LNHDA and CDR2 is SQIVND (reference sequence). The CDR3, as DNA: TGTGCCAGTAGTAAGGGGACTAGCGGGAGATCCGGGGAGCTGTTTTTT. It is translated as CASSKGTSGRSGELFF.

In its sample, this clone was seen once. The gene calls are TRBV7-6 and TRBJ2-5, with 12 positions matching TRBD2. This CDR3 comprises 16 residues. The V gene end was trimmed by 5 bases and the J gene end by 4 bases; junction bases not matched to a gene: 8. Germline V gene data show CDR1 as SGHVS and CDR2 as FNYEAQ. In nucleotides, the CDR3 is TGTGCCAGCAGCCCGCGACTAGCGGGAGAGGCAGAGACCCAGTACTTC. Translation gives CASSPRLAGEAETQYF. Full variable domain (remainder filled in from reference TRBV7-6 and TRBJ2-5): GAGVSQSPRYKVTKRGQDVALRCDPISGHVSLYWYRQALGQGPEFLTYFNYEAQQDKSGLPNDRFSAERPEGSISTLTIQRTEQRDSAMYRCASSPRLAGEAETQYFGPGTRLLVL.